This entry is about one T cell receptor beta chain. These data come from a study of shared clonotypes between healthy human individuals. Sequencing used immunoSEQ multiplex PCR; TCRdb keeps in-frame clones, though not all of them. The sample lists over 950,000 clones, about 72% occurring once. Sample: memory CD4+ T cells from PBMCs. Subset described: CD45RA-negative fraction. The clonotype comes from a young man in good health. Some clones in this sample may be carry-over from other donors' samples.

CDR3 bases: TGCGCCAGCAGCCCTCGGACGAACACAGATACGCAGTATTTT. Translated, it gives CASSPRTNTDTQYF. V and J are TRBV5-1 and TRBJ2-3; unclear D gene. Germline V lookup: CDR1 SGHRS, CDR2 YFSETQ. The CDR3 extends over 14 amino acids. V gave up 4 bases and J gave up 2 bases, with 11 bases separating them.